These 26 T cell receptor beta chains were all obtained from the same sample, sequenced in a study of blood T cells in healthy people across ages. A J-beta primer mix and a sample-barcoded 5' primer were used in a second PCR of roughly 7 to 12 cycles. TCRdb re-called the 5' RACE reads through MiXCR, storing one row per CDR3 protein. This sample has hundreds of thousands of distinct CDR3 sequences; roughly 60% occur once, and the top ten carry around 20%. Input material: blood. Receptors originate from a man in his thirties or forties in good health.

The table lists this clonotype with a few counts. The chain recombines TRBV12-3 or TRBV12-4 with TRBJ2-7; possibly TRBD2 for D (5 bases). V lost 5 bases and J lost 6, with 11 bases in between. The CDR3 sequence is 12 residues long. CDR3 sequence (DNA): TGTGCCAGCAGTAACCGGGCGGGCGAGCAGTACTTC. Translated, it gives CASSNRAGEQYF.

The genes are TRBV7-9 and TRBJ1-5, with 8 nucleotides matching TRBD1. V was pared by 2 bases and J by 7 bases, with 10 bases of the junction left unmatched. The germline CDR1 and CDR2 sequences are SEHNR and FQNEAQ (reference sequence). The CDR3 has 16 amino acids. The CDR3 DNA reads TGTGCCAGCAGCTTAAGTTCCAGGGGGCTCGAACAGCCCCAGCATTTT. Its translation is CASSLSSRGLEQPQHF.

This clonotype was found a few times. This chain connects TRBV5-1 to TRBJ2-6, with D uncertain. The CDR3 extends over 14 amino acids. CDR1 and CDR2 from the germline V gene are SGHRS and YFSETQ. Trimming removed 7 bases from V and 4 bases from J, with 12 bases in between. The CDR3 DNA follows: TGCGCCAGCCGCCCCACCGTCGGGGCCAACGTCCTGACTTTC. It encodes CASRPTVGANVLTF.

V gene TRBV6-5 combines with J gene TRBJ2-6; D may correspond to TRBD1 or TRBD2 (5 bases each). Trimming shortened V by 10 bases and J by 0 bases, and 34 bases separated the two germline ends. CDR1 and CDR2 from the germline V gene are MNHEY and SVGAGI. The CDR3 loop spans 22 amino acids. CDR3 sequence: CAISYVEGSGPIKGSGANVLTF. CDR3 DNA sequence: TGTGCCATCAGCTACGTCGAGGGGTCAGGACCGATAAAGGGCTCTGGGGCCAACGTCCTGACTTTC.

The chain's CDR3 is CAISESREGSGGELFF. The CDR3 DNA reads as TGTGCCATCAGTGAGTCGCGGGAGGGATCTGGCGGGGAGCTGTTTTTT. The chain is built from TRBV10-3 and TRBJ2-2; 9 nucleotides agree with TRBD2. The CDR3 has 16 amino acids. CDR1 ENHRY and CDR2 SYGVKD come from the germline V gene. J gave up 7 bases and V 0 bases, and 6 bases lay outside the gene matches.

This chain joins TRBV6-6 and TRBJ2-5; a possible D gene is TRBD2 (6 bases). The CDR3 runs to 14 residues. Trimming pared 2 bases from V and 5 bases from J, leaving 12 bases between. Germline CDR1 is MNHNY and CDR2 is SVGAGI (reference sequence). The CDR3 bases are TGTGCCAGCAGTTACAGCGCGGGGTGGGAGACCCAGTACTTC. It specifies CASSYSAGWETQYF.

The V gene is TRBV3-1, the J gene TRBJ1-2, with no clear D. Germline V gene data show CDR1 as LGHDT and CDR2 as YNNKEL (reference sequence). CDR3 size: 14 residues. V was pared by 0 bases and J by 7 bases, with 12 bases between. The CDR3 DNA is TGTGCCAGCAGCCAAGATCTTGTTAGTGGTGGCTACACCTTC. Encoded protein: CASSQDLVSGGYTF.

V usage is TRBV30 and J usage is TRBJ1-6, with D uncertain. The ends were cut back, 8 bases at V and 0 bases at J, with 14 bases in the middle. There are 15 residues in the CDR3. In germline, CDR1 is GTSNPN, CDR2 SVGIG (reference sequence). The CDR3 DNA reads as TGTGCCGGGAAAGCGCTGAGCTCCTATAATTCACCCCTCCACTTT. The encoded protein is CAGKALSSYNSPLHF.

Regarding this clonotype: The junction differs from germline at one of its ends, possibly a read error. This chain uses TRBV28 with TRBJ2-4; D is unresolved. The CDR3 consists of 16 residues. Germline V gene sequence: CDR1 MDHEN, CDR2 SYDVKM. In DNA, the CDR3 is TGTGTCAGCAGACCTCACCCTATAATAGCCAAAAACATTCAGTACTTC. Amino acid sequence: CVSRPHPIIAKNIQYF.

The chain has TRBV6-5 and TRBJ1-4; 7 nucleotides agree with TRBD1. The ends lost 5 bases at V and 7 bases at J; junction bases unmatched: 7. The CDR3 covers 14 residues. The V gene's germline CDR1 is MNHEY and CDR2 SVGAGI. The CDR3 loop reads CASSTRQGGEKLFF. The CDR3 DNA sequence: TGTGCCAGCAGTACCCGACAGGGTGGTGAAAAACTGTTTTTT.

Notes on this clonotype: The junction departs from the called germline gene at one end, perhaps through a read error. The chain carries TRBV7-2 and TRBJ2-7; D remains ambiguous. The CDR3 spans 13 residues. Germline V gene lookup returns CDR1 SGHTA and CDR2 FQGNSA. As DNA, the CDR3 is TGTGCCAGCAGCTTAGGACGGCCCTACGAGAAGTACTTC. This encodes CASSLGRPYEKYF.

Only a few counts were recorded for this clonotype. This rearrangement joins TRBV7-3 to TRBJ2-5, with D maybe TRBD2 (5 bases). Germline assignment: CDR1 SGHTA and CDR2 FQGTGA. The V end was cut by 3 bases, the J end by 5 bases, with 10 bases between. The CDR3 has 13 amino acids. CDR3 residues: CASSFTGDETQYF. The CDR3 nucleotides read TGTGCCAGCAGCTTTACCGGGGATGAGACCCAGTACTTC.

This clonotype was recorded a few times. The rearrangement uses TRBV20-1 and TRBJ2-4, with D maybe TRBD2 (5 bases). This CDR3 has 15 residues. The V gene's germline CDR1 is DFQATT and CDR2 SNEGSKA (reference sequence). The ends were cut back, 0 bases at V and 13 bases at J, with 22 bases in the middle. DNA for the CDR3: TGCAGTGCTAGAGATTACCTAGCCTCCCCAGGCGCGCAGTACTTC. Protein: CSARDYLASPGAQYF.

This clonotype was found a few times. The chain links TRBV7-9 to TRBJ2-3; D gene ambiguous. This CDR3 is 14 amino acids long. Germline V gives CDR1 SEHNR, CDR2 FQNEAQ (reference sequence). The V end lost 1 base, the J end lost 4 bases, and 9 bases lay between the germline ends. CDR3 protein: CASSLDLVADTQYF. Here the CDR3 DNA reads TGTGCCAGCAGCTTAGACCTGGTCGCAGATACGCAGTATTTT.

The sample holds one count of this clonotype. The rearrangement joins TRBV29-1 to TRBJ2-3; D might be TRBD2 (6 bases). V lost 6 bases and J 2 bases, leaving 15 bases between the germline ends. Germline lookup yields CDR1 SQVTM and CDR2 ANQGSEA. The CDR3 has 14 residues. The CDR3 bases are TGCAGCGTCGGGGGAAGCGGATCCACAGATACGCAGTATTTT. Translating it yields CSVGGSGSTDTQYF.

The genes are TRBV11-2 and TRBJ2-3; D not certain. The germline V and J ends were trimmed by 7 bases and 1 base, with 6 bases remaining between them. Germline CDR1 and CDR2: SGHAT and FQNNGV. The CDR3 has 12 residues. The CDR3 here is CASTSGTDTQYF. CDR3 coding DNA: TGTGCCAGCACCTCAGGCACAGATACGCAGTATTTT.

The chain uses TRBV20-1 and TRBJ1-6, with D uncertain. CDR1 DFQATT and CDR2 SNEGSKA come from the germline V gene (reference sequence). This CDR3 region has 17 residues. Trimming removed 6 bases from V and 5 bases from J, with 23 bases in between. The CDR3 DNA follows: TGCAGTGCCCCAGAGGGCAGCCCGAGAGCGGATAATTCACCCCTCCACTTT. It specifies CSAPEGSPRADNSPLHF.

J is TRBJ1-2 and V is TRBV10-3, with D tentatively TRBD1 (5 bases). Germline-derived CDR1 and CDR2 are ENHRY and SYGVKD. The V end was cut by 4 bases, the J end by 7 bases, with 16 bases between. CDR3 length equals 14 residues. Here the CDR3 DNA reads TGTGCCATCAGTGCCCTTGTTGGGGGAGGTGGCTACACCTTC. Its translation is CAISALVGGGGYTF.

This clonotype was detected only once. The chain has TRBV9 and TRBJ2-3, with TRBD2 as a possible D gene (6 bases). V lost 0 bases to trimming and J lost 3 bases, with 17 bases between them. The CDR3 contains 17 residues. Germline CDR1 reads SGDLS; CDR2 reads YYNGEE. DNA of the CDR3: TGTGCCAGCAGCGTAGGGGCGGGGCACCGGATTACAGATACGCAGTATTTT. Translating gives CASSVGAGHRITDTQYF.

This chain links TRBV29-1 with TRBJ1-1, with 8 bases matching TRBD1. The V and J ends lost 5 bases and 0 bases, in that order; junction bases with no gene match: 11. Germline CDR1 and CDR2: SQVTM and ANQGSEA. The CDR3 totals 16 residues. The CDR3: CSVLSRRDRLNTEAFF. CDR3 bases: TGCAGCGTTTTATCCCGAAGGGACAGGTTGAACACTGAAGCTTTCTTT.

The chain uses TRBV28 and TRBJ2-2; TRBD1 aligns across 8 bases. V dropped 6 bases and J dropped 2; count of bases not matched to a gene: 8. This CDR3 contains 16 residues. Germline values: CDR1 MDHEN, CDR2 SYDVKM. The CDR3: CASSSRTGPNTGELFF. In DNA, the CDR3 is TGTGCCAGCAGCAGCCGGACAGGGCCAAACACCGGGGAGCTGTTTTTT.

The chain is built from TRBV20-1 and TRBJ2-3, with D perhaps matching TRBD2 (7 bases). Trimming stripped 5 bases from V and 6 bases from J, with 12 bases between. The CDR3 consists of 12 residues. CDR1 DFQATT and CDR2 SNEGSKA come from the germline V gene (reference sequence). The CDR3: CSAWRGLDTQYF. The CDR3 DNA sequence: TGCAGTGCTTGGCGGGGGCTTGATACGCAGTATTTT.

This clonotype was observed a few times. The chain joins TRBV29-1 to TRBJ1-1, with D hard to call. The CDR3 has 12 residues. Germline values: CDR1 SQVTM, CDR2 ANQGSEA. Trimming took 4 bases from V and 4 from J, leaving 10 bases between them. The chain's CDR3 is CSVVPGGTEAFF. The CDR3, as DNA: TGCAGCGTTGTCCCGGGAGGCACTGAAGCTTTCTTT.

This chain joins TRBV3-1 and TRBJ2-1; maybe TRBD2 (6 bases). The V end was cut by 5 bases, the J end by 6 bases, with 11 bases between. Looked up from germline, CDR1 is LGHDT and CDR2 is YNNKEL (reference sequence). The CDR3 has 13 residues. This CDR3 is CASSREVGNEQFF. CDR3 bases: TGTGCCAGCAGCAGGGAGGTAGGCAATGAGCAGTTCTTC.

This clonotype was counted a few times. The rearrangement joins TRBV11-2 to TRBJ2-3, with a weak D call TRBD2 (6 bases). Germline assignment: CDR1 SGHAT and CDR2 FQNNGV. The CDR3 totals 14 residues. Trimming stripped 3 bases from V and 3 bases from J, with 10 bases between. The CDR3 here is CASSLEGQTDTQYF. CDR3 nucleotides: TGTGCCAGCAGCTTGGAGGGTCAAACAGATACGCAGTATTTT. The complete variable domain, with remaining parts taken from reference TRBV11-2 and TRBJ2-3, reads EAGVAQSPRYKIIEKRQSVAFWCNPISGHATLYWYQQILGQGPKLLIQFQNNGVVDDSQLPKDRFSAERLKGVDSTLKIQPAKLEDSAVYLCASSLEGQTDTQYFGPGTRLTVL.

The rearrangement uses TRBV7-2 and TRBJ2-3, with D perhaps TRBD1 or TRBD2 (5 bases each). V lost 4 bases and J 10 bases, leaving 18 bases between the germline ends. This CDR3 comprises 14 residues. Germline-derived CDR1 and CDR2 are SGHTA and FQGNSA. Here the CDR3 reads CASSSTGTPDPQYF. In DNA, the CDR3 is TGTGCCAGCAGCTCAACCGGGACCCCGGACCCGCAGTATTTT. Together with reference TRBV7-2 and TRBJ2-3, the CDR3 gives the full variable domain: GAGVSQSPSNKVTEKGKDVELRCDPISGHTALYWYRQSLGQGLEFLIYFQGNSAPDKSGLPSDRFSAERTGGSVSTLTIQRTQQEDSAVYLCASSSTGTPDPQYFGPGTRLTVL.